These T cell receptor beta chains were read from a single sample in a study of shared clonotypes between healthy human individuals. Assay used: immunoSEQ multiplex PCR; TCRdb lists only in-frame clones, some missing. The sample yields 2,500,000 or so clones, 85% to 95% seen once. Sequenced material: naive CD4+ T cells from PBMCs. These TCRs come from a man aged 18 to 29 in good health. Some clones in this sample may be carry-over from other donors' samples. The CDR3 runs from the conserved cysteine through the conserved F or W. Each record gives: clone size, J gene, D gene, V gene, CDR3 protein, CDR3 DNA. D genes are given only for firm matches. Some rows mark clone size as missing; the rest say once, few, many or name a class of expanded clone.

clone_size: -
j_call: TRBJ1-4
d_call: -
v_call: TRBV2
cdr3_aa: CASSEGAPADEKLFF
cdr3_nt: TGTGCCAGCAGTGAAGGGGCCCCGGCGGATGAAAAACTGTTTTTT

clone_size: -
j_call: TRBJ2-2
d_call: TRBD1
v_call: TRBV2
cdr3_aa: CASSERGQTITGELFF
cdr3_nt: TGTGCCAGCAGTGAGAGGGGACAGACTATAACCGGGGAGCTGTTTTTT

clone_size: -
j_call: TRBJ1-2
d_call: TRBD1
v_call: TRBV11-2
cdr3_aa: CASSLDRTGGDNGYTF
cdr3_nt: TGTGCCAGCAGCTTAGATCGGACAGGGGGCGACAATGGCTACACCTTC

clone_size: -
j_call: TRBJ2-7
d_call: -
v_call: TRBV7-7
cdr3_aa: CASSLDARPPAYEQYF
cdr3_nt: TGTGCCAGCAGCTTGGACGCTAGGCCTCCGGCCTACGAGCAGTACTTC

clone_size: -
j_call: TRBJ2-1
d_call: -
v_call: TRBV5-5
cdr3_aa: CASSSTGNNEQFF
cdr3_nt: TGTGCCAGCAGCTCCACAGGGAACAATGAGCAGTTCTTC

clone_size: -
j_call: TRBJ2-7
d_call: TRBD1
v_call: TRBV6-5
cdr3_aa: CASSYTTGGVYEQYF
cdr3_nt: TGTGCCAGCAGTTACACGACAGGGGGTGTCTACGAGCAGTACTTC

clone_size: -
j_call: TRBJ2-1
d_call: TRBD1
v_call: TRBV5-1
cdr3_aa: CASSPQGATGEQFF
cdr3_nt: TGCGCCAGCAGCCCACAGGGGGCGACTGGTGAGCAGTTCTTC

clone_size: -
j_call: TRBJ2-6
d_call: -
v_call: TRBV7-2
cdr3_aa: CASSLVVGPSGANVLTF
cdr3_nt: TGTGCCAGCAGCTTAGTGGTGGGGCCGAGTGGGGCCAACGTCCTGACTTTC

clone_size: -
j_call: TRBJ1-1
d_call: -
v_call: TRBV7-8
cdr3_aa: CASRRRGQTFEAFF
cdr3_nt: TGTGCCAGCAGGAGAAGAGGACAGACATTTGAAGCTTTCTTT

clone_size: -
j_call: TRBJ2-2
d_call: -
v_call: TRBV19
cdr3_aa: CASRDAQTTGELFF
cdr3_nt: TGTGCCAGCCGGGACGCACAAACCACCGGGGAGCTGTTTTTT

clone_size: -
j_call: TRBJ2-5
d_call: TRBD1
v_call: TRBV25-1
cdr3_aa: CASSDYGTGQETQYF
cdr3_nt: TGTGCCAGCAGTGACTACGGGACAGGCCAAGAGACCCAGTACTTC

clone_size: once
j_call: TRBJ1-1
d_call: TRBD1
v_call: TRBV28
cdr3_aa: CASSTYRGRMNTEAFF
cdr3_nt: TGTGCCAGCAGCACCTACAGGGGACGTATGAACACTGAAGCTTTCTTT